Listed here are 14 T cell receptor beta chains from one sample, sequenced in a study of CD8+CD57+ T cells in acquired aplastic anemia. TCR beta VDJ and CDR3 profiles were obtained from a genomic DNA template. TCRdb itself ran the reads through MiXCR, one entry per CDR3 protein. The sample contains approximately 300,000 distinct CDR3 sequences, approximately 57% of which appear only once. Sequenced patients had shown CD8+CD57+ cell expansion by flow cytometry. Sequencing used sorted CD4+, CD8+, or CD8+CD57+ T cells (not recorded which) from PBMCs. The receptors come from a human donor with aplastic anemia.

The rearrangement links TRBV6-1 to TRBJ2-7; a weak D match, TRBD2 (6 bases). The germline V gene encodes CDR1 MNHNS and CDR2 SASEGT. Trimming stripped 10 bases from V and 3 bases from J, with 13 bases between. This CDR3 comprises 12 residues. Here the CDR3 reads CAITRGSYEQYF. As DNA, the CDR3 is TGTGCCATCACCCGGGGGAGCTACGAGCAGTACTTC.

This chain joins TRBV29-1 and TRBJ2-5; 9 positions match TRBD1. The CDR3 has 13 amino acids. Germline CDR1 SQVTM, CDR2 ANQGSEA. The V and J ends lost 4 bases and 5 bases, in that order; junction bases with no gene match: 5. The CDR3 region is CSVGTGVGETQYF. CDR3 nucleotide sequence: TGCAGCGTTGGGACAGGGGTAGGCGAGACCCAGTACTTC. The variable domain in full, completed from reference TRBV29-1 and TRBJ2-5, reads SAVISQKPSRDICQRGTSLTIQCQVDSQVTMMFWYRQQPGQSLTLIATANQGSEATYESGFVIDKFPISRPNLTFSTLTVSNMSPEDSSIYLCSVGTGVGETQYFGPGTRLLVL.

In DNA, the CDR3 is TGTGCCAGCAGCCCGGGTCCTAGCGGGGGCTCCTACGAGCAGTACTTC. Encoded protein: CASSPGPSGGSYEQYF. The genes are TRBV7-2 and TRBJ2-7; 10 bases are a match to TRBD2. The V segment lost 5 bases and the J segment 0 bases; nucleotides outside the gene matches: 7. From germline, CDR1 is SGHTA and CDR2 FQGNSA. CDR3 length: 16 amino acids.

This clonotype was picked up many times. The V gene is TRBV12-3 or TRBV12-4, the J gene TRBJ1-2; possibly TRBD1 for D (6 bases). This CDR3 comprises 16 residues. Trimming removed 1 base from V and 8 bases from J, with 20 bases in between. The CDR3 DNA sequence: TGTGCCAGCAGTTTAGGGGGTCGGCAGGGGTCTGGAGGCTACACCTTC. This translates into CASSLGGRQGSGGYTF.

This chain connects TRBV7-9 to TRBJ2-7; perhaps TRBD2 as D (7 bases). CDR3 size: 14 residues. Trimming left V 6 bases short and J 2 bases short, with 14 bases between. The germline V gene has CDR1 SEHNR and CDR2 FQNEAQ (reference sequence). The CDR3 DNA sequence: TGTGCCAGCAGTCGAAGGGGGGGACCCTACGAGCAGTACTTC. The encoded protein is CASSRRGGPYEQYF.

Regarding this clonotype: A junction end diverges from the germline sequence, so it may reflect a read error. The chain is built from TRBV5-1 and TRBJ2-3; D is undetermined. Germline assignment: CDR1 SGHRS and CDR2 YFSETQ. The CDR3 sequence is 12 residues long. This chain's CDR3 is CASSVEGHTQYF. The CDR3, as DNA: TGTGCCAGCAGCGTGGAAGGGCATACGCAGTATTTT. The variable domain in full, completed from reference TRBV5-1 and TRBJ2-3, reads KAGVTQTPRYLIKTRGQQVTLSCSPISGHRSVSWYQQTPGQGLQFLFEYFSETQRNKGNFPGRFSGRQFSNSRSEMNVSTLELGDSALYLCASSVEGHTQYFGPGTRLTVL.

This clonotype was seen repeatedly, ten times or more. The V call is TRBV12-3 or TRBV12-4, the J call TRBJ2-5; the D gene is possibly TRBD2 (6 bases). V was trimmed by 6 bases and J by 9 bases, leaving 14 bases between them. This CDR3 contains 12 residues. The CDR3 loop is CASRLNIAAQYF. In DNA, the CDR3 is TGTGCCAGCAGGCTTAACATAGCGGCCCAGTACTTC.

The V call is TRBV7-9, the J call TRBJ2-2, with D unclear. Germline CDR1 SEHNR, CDR2 FQNEAQ (reference sequence). The CDR3 is 14 residues long. Trimming cost V 4 bases and J 7 bases, with 13 bases left between them. The CDR3 DNA follows: TGTGCCAGCAGCTCGGGCCCCCTGGGCGGGGAGCTGTTTTTT. Translation gives CASSSGPLGGELFF.

A few counts support this clonotype. The chain joins TRBV2 to TRBJ2-1; 8 bases match TRBD2. The V gene end was trimmed by 5 bases and the J gene end by 6 bases; junction bases not matched to a gene: 9. The germline gives CDR1 SNHLY, CDR2 FYNNEI. The CDR3 length is 15 residues. CDR3 DNA sequence: TGTGCCAGCAGTCCCGCCGGGGGGGGGGGCAATGAGCAGTTCTTC. The encoded protein is CASSPAGGGGNEQFF.

This clonotype was found a few times. This sequence joins TRBV20-1 and TRBJ1-6; TRBD1 is a possible D gene (5 bases). This CDR3 spans 14 amino acids. V lost 1 base and J 9 bases, leaving 13 bases between the germline ends. In germline, CDR1 is DFQATT, CDR2 SNEGSKA (reference sequence). The CDR3, as DNA: TGCAGTGCTAGAGGGGAAGCAGGGCCTTCACCCCTCCACTTT. This encodes CSARGEAGPSPLHF.

The rearrangement uses TRBV5-8 and TRBJ2-1; no reliable D call. CDR1 and CDR2 from the germline V gene are SGHTS and YDEGEE. The V end was cut by 1 base, the J end by 6 bases, with 11 bases between. The CDR3 has 14 amino acids. CDR3 DNA sequence: TGTGCCAGCAGCTTGTTCTCGTCCGTCAATGAGCAGTTCTTC. Its protein product is CASSLFSSVNEQFF.

The V gene is TRBV20-1, the J gene TRBJ2-7, with D possibly being TRBD1 (7 bases). The CDR3 has 18 amino acids. Trimming took 8 bases from V and 6 from J, leaving 35 bases between them. Germline loops: CDR1 DFQATT, CDR2 SNEGSKA (reference sequence). The CDR3 region is CSHQGGEGRPQAVREQYF. Written as DNA, the CDR3 is TGCAGTCATCAGGGGGGAGAAGGACGGCCCCAAGCGGTACGCGAGCAGTACTTC.

The chain recombines TRBV5-1 with TRBJ2-3, with D possibly TRBD2 on 6 matching bases. The CDR3 is made up of 15 amino acids. Germline assignment: CDR1 SGHRS and CDR2 YFSETQ. V was clipped by 6 bases and J by 4 bases, with 18 bases between them. This chain's CDR3 is CASKSRGSGADTQYF. The CDR3 nucleotides read TGCGCCAGCAAGAGTAGGGGATCGGGAGCAGATACGCAGTATTTT.

The chain joins TRBV29-1 to TRBJ1-2, with 8 positions matching TRBD1. Germline V lookup: CDR1 SQVTM, CDR2 ANQGSEA. The CDR3 extends over 13 amino acids. V lost 5 bases to trimming and J lost 3 bases; unmatched junction nucleotides: 5. The CDR3 DNA reads TGCAGCGTTAGTACAGGGGGGGACTATGGCTACACCTTC. It encodes CSVSTGGDYGYTF.